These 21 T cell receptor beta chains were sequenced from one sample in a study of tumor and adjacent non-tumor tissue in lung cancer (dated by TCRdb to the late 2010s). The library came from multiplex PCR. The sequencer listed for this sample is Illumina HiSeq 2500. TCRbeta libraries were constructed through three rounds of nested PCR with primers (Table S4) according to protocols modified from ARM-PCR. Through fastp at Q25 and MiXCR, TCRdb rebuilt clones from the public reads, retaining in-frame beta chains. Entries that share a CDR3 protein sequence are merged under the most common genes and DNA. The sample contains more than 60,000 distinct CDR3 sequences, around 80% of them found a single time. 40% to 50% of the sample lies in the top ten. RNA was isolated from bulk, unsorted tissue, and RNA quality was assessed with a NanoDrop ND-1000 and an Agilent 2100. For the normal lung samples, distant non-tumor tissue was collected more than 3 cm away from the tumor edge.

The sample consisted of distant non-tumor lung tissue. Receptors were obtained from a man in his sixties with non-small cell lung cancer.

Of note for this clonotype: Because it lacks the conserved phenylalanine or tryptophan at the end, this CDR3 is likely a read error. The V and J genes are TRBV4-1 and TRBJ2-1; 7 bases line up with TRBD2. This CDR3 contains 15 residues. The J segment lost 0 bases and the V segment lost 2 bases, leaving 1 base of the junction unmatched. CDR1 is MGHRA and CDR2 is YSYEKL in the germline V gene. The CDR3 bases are TGCGCCAGCAGCCAACTAGCGGACTCCTACAATGAGCAGTTCTCA. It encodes CASSQLADSYNEQFS.

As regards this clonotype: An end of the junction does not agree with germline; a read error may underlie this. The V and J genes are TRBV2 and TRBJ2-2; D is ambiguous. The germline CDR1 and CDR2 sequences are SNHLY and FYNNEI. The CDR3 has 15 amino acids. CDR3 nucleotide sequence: TGTGCCAGCAGTCTACAAGGATTTTACACCGTGGAGCTGTTTTTT. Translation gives CASSLQGFYTVELFF. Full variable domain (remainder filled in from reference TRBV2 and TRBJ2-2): EPEVTQTPSHQVTQMGQEVILRCVPISNHLYFYWYRQILGQKVEFLVSFYNNEISEKSEIFDDQFSVERPDGSNFTLKIRSTKLEDSAMYFCASSLQGFYTVELFFGEGSRLTVL.

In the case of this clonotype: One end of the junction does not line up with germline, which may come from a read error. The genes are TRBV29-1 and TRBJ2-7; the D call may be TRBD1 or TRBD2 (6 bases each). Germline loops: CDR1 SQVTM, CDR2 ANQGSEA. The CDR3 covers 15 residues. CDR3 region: CSVEPGDEGTYEQHF. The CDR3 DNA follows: TGCAGCGTTGAACCGGGGGACGAGGGGACATACGAGCAGCACTTC.

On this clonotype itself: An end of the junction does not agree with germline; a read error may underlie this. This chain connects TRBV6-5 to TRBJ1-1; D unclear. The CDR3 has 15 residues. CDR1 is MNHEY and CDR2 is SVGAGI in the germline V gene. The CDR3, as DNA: TGTACCACCAGTTACGGCGGTCAGGTGTCCACTGATGCTTTCTTT. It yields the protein CTTSYGGQVSTDAFF.

The CDR3 reads CSAESGPNEAFF. CDR3 in DNA: TGCAGTGCCGAGTCGGGGCCTAATGAAGCTTTCTTT. V is TRBV20-1 and J is TRBJ1-1; weak D call: TRBD1 (5 bases). Germline assignment: CDR1 DFQATT and CDR2 SNEGSKA (reference sequence). Trimming stripped 6 bases from V and 7 bases from J, with 15 bases between. The CDR3 contains 12 residues.

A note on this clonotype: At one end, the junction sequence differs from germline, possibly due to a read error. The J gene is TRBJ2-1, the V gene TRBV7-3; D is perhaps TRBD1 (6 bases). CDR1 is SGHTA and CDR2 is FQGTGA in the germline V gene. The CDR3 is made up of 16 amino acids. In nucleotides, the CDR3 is TGTGTCAGCAGCCGTGGTGGGGGCATGTATTTCAATGAGCAGTTCTTC. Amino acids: CVSSRGGGMYFNEQFF.

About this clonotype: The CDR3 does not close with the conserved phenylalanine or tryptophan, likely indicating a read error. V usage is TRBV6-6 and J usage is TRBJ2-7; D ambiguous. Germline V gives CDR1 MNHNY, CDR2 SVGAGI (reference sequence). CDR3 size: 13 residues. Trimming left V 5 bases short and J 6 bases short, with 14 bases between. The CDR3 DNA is TGTGCCAGCAGTCCTGACAATACGATCGAGCAGTACCTC. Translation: CASSPDNTIEQYL.

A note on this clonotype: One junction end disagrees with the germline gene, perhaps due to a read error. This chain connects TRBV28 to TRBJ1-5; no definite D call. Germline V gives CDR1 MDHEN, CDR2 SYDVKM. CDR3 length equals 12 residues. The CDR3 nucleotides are TGTGCCAGCAGTTCCTTCGGTCAACCCCAGCAATTT. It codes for CASSSFGQPQQF.

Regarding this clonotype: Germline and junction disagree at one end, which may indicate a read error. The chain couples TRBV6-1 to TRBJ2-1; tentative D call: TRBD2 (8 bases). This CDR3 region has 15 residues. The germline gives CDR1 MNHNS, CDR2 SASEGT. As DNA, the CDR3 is TGTGCCAGTAGTGCGACTAGCGCCAGGGGGAATCAGCAGTTCTTC. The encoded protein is CASSATSARGNQQFF.

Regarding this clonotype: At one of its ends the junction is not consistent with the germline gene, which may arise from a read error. CDR3: CASSPRTGLTDTQYF. Here the CDR3 DNA reads TGTGCTAGCAGTCCCAGGACAGGGTTAACAGATACGCAGTATTTT. The rearrangement uses TRBV11-1 and TRBJ2-3; TRBD1 agrees at 8 bases. CDR1 and CDR2 from the germline V gene are SGHAT and FQDESV (reference sequence). This CDR3 comprises 15 residues.

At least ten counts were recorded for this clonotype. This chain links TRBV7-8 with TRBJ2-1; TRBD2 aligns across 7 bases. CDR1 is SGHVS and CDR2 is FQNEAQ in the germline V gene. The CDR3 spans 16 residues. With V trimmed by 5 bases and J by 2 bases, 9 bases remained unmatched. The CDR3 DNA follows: TGTGCCAGCAGCCCGGGGGGAGGTAAAACCTACAATGAGCAGTTCTTC. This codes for CASSPGGGKTYNEQFF.

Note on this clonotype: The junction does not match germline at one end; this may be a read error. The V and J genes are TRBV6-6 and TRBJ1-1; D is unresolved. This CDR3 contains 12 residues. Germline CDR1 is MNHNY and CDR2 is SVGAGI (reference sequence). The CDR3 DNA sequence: TGTACCAGCAGTATGGACCACACTGAAGTTTTCTTT. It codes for CTSSMDHTEVFF.

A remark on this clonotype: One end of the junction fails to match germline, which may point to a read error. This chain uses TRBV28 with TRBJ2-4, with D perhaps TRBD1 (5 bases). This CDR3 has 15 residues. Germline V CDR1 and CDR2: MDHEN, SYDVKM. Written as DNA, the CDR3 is TGTGTCACAGGCGGCCGGGCTGGAGCCAAAAATATTCAGTACTTC. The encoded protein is CVTGGRAGAKNIQYF. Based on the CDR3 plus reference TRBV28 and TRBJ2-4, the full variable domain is DVKVTQSSRYLVKRTGEKVFLECVQDMDHENMFWYRQDPGLGLRLIYFSYDVKMKEKGDIPEGYSVSREKKERFSLILESASTNQTSMYLCVTGGRAGAKNIQYFGAGTRLSVL.

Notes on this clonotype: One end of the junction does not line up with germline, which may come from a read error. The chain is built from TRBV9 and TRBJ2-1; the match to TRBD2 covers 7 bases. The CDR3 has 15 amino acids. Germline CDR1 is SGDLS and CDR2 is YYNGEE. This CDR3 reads CASSIGTNYYNERFF. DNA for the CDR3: TGTGCCAGCAGCATCGGGACTAACTATTACAATGAGCGGTTCTTC.

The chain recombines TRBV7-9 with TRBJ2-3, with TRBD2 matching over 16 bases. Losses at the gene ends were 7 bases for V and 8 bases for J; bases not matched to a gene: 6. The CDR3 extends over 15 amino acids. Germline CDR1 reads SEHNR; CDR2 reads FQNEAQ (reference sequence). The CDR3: CASNLGTSGRATQYF. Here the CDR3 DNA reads TGTGCCAGCAACCTCGGGACTAGCGGGAGGGCTACGCAGTATTTT.

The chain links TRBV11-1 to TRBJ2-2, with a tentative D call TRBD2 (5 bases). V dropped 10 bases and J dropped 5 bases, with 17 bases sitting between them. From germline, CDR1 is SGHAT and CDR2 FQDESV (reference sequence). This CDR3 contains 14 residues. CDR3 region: CANICTSGTGELFF. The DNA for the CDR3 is TGTGCCAACATCTGTACTAGTGGTACCGGGGAGCTGTTTTTT.

The CDR3 coding sequence is TGTGCCAGCAGTTTATTCGCCGGAGACAGGAGGTTTAGCACAGATACGCAGTATTTT. Its translation is CASSLFAGDRRFSTDTQYF. The V and J genes are TRBV28 and TRBJ2-3; tentatively, D is TRBD1 (6 bases). Per the germline V gene, CDR1 is MDHEN and CDR2 is SYDVKM. The CDR3 covers 19 residues. With 1 base removed from V and 0 bases from J, the gap between germline ends came to 20 bases.

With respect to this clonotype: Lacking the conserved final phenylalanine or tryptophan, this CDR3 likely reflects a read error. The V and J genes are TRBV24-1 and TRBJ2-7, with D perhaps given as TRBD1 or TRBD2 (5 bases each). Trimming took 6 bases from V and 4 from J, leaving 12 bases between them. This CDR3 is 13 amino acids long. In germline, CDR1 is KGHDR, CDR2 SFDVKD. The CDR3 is CATSIAQGYEQYI. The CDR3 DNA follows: TGTGCCACCAGTATAGCGCAGGGTTACGAGCAGTACATC.

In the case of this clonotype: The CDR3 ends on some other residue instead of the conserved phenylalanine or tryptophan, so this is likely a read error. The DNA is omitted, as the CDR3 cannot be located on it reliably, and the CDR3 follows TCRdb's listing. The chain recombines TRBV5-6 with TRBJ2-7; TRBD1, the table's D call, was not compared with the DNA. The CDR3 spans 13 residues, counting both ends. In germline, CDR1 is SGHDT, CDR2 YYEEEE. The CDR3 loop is CASGLGHGAVKYL.

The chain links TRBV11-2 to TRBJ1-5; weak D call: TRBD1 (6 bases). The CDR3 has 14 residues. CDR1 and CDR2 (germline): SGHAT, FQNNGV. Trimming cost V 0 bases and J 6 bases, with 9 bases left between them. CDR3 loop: CASSLEGAGQPQHF. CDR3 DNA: TGTGCCAGCAGCTTAGAGGGGGCAGGTCAGCCCCAGCATTTT.

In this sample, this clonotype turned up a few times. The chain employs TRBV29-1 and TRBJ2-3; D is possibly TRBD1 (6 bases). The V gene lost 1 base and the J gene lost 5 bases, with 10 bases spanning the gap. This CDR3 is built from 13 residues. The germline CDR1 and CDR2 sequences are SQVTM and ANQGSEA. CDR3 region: CSVEGTAKDTQYF. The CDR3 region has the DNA TGCAGCGTTGAAGGGACAGCCAAAGATACGCAGTATTTT.